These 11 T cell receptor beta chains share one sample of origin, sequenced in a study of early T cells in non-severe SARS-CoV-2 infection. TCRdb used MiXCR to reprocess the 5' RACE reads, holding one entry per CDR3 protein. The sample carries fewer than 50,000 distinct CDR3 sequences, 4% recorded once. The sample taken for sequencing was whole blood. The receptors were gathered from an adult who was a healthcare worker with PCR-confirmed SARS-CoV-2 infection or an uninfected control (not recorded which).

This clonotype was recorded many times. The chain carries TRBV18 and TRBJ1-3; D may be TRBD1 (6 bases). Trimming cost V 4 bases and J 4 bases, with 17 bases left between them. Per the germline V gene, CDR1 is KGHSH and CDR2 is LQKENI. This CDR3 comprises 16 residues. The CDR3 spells CASSQSVQGAGNTIYF. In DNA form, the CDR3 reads TGTGCCAGCTCACAATCCGTACAGGGTGCCGGAAACACCATATATTTT.

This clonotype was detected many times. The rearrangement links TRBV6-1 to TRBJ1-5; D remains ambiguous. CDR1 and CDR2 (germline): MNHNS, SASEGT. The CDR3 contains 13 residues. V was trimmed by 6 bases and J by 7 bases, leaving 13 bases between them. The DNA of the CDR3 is TGTGCCAGCAGAACCGAAACTCGACAGCCCCAGCATTTT. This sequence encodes CASRTETRQPQHF.

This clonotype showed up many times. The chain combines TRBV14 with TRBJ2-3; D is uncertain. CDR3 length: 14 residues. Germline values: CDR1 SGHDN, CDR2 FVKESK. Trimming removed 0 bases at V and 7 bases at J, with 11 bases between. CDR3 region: CASSQDWPGHTQYF. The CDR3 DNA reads TGTGCCAGCAGCCAAGATTGGCCCGGGCATACGCAGTATTTT.

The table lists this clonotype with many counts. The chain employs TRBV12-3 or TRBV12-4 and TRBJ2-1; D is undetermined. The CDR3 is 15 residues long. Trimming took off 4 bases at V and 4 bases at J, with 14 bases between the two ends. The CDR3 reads CASSSGTRPYNEQFF. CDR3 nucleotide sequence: TGTGCCAGCAGTTCGGGCACACGACCTTACAATGAGCAGTTCTTC.

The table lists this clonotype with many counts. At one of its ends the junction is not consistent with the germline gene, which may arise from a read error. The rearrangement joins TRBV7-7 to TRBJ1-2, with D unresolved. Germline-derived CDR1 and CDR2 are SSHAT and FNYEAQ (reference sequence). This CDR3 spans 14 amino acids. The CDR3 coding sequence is TGTGCTAGCAGTATCGGGAGACCGAACTATGGCTACACCTTC. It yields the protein CASSIGRPNYGYTF. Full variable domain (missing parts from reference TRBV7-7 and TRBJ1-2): GAGVSQSPRYKVTKRGQDVTLRCDPISSHATLYWYQQALGQGPEFLTYFNYEAQPDKSGLPSDRFSAERPEGSISTLTIQRTEQRDSAMYRCASSIGRPNYGYTFGSGTRLTVV.

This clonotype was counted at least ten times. CDR3 DNA sequence: TGTGCCAGCTCACCTCGGGACAGGGGACCCGGAACTAATGAAAAACTGTTTTTT. Amino acid sequence: CASSPRDRGPGTNEKLFF. The J gene is TRBJ1-4, the V gene TRBV18; 10 bases align to TRBD1. The V and J ends lost 3 bases and 1 base, in that order; junction bases with no gene match: 8. CDR1 KGHSH and CDR2 LQKENI come from the germline V gene. This CDR3 is built from 18 residues.

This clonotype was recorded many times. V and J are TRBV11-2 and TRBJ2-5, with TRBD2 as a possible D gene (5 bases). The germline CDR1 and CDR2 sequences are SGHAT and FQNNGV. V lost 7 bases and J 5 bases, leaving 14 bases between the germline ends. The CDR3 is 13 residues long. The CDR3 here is CASTQIGGETQYF. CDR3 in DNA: TGTGCCAGCACCCAGATAGGAGGCGAGACCCAGTACTTC.

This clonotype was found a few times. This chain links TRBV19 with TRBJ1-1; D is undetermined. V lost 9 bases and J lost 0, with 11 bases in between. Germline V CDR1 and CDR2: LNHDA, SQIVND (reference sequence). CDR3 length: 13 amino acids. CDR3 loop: CASSRSLNTEAFF. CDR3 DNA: TGTGCCAGCTCCAGGAGCTTGAACACTGAAGCTTTCTTT.

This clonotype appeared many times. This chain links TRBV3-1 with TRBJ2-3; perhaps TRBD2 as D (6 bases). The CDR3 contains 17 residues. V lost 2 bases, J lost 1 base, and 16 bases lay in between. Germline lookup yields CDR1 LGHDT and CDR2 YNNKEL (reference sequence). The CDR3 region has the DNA TGTGCCAGCAGCCAAACCCCTAGCGCCGGAGGCACAGATACGCAGTATTTT. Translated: CASSQTPSAGGTDTQYF.

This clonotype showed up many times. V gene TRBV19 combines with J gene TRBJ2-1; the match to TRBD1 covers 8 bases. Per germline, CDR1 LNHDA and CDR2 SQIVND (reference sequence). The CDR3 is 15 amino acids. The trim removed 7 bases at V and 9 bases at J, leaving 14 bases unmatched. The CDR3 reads CASNLGAGGMGEQFF. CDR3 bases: TGTGCCAGTAATCTGGGGGCAGGGGGCATGGGTGAGCAGTTCTTC.

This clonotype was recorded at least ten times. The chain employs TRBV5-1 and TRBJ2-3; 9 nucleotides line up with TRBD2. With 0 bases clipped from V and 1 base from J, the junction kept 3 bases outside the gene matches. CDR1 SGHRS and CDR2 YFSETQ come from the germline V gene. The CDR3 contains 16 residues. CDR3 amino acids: CASSLGIAGGTDTQYF. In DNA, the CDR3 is TGCGCCAGCAGCTTGGGGATAGCGGGGGGCACAGATACGCAGTATTTT.